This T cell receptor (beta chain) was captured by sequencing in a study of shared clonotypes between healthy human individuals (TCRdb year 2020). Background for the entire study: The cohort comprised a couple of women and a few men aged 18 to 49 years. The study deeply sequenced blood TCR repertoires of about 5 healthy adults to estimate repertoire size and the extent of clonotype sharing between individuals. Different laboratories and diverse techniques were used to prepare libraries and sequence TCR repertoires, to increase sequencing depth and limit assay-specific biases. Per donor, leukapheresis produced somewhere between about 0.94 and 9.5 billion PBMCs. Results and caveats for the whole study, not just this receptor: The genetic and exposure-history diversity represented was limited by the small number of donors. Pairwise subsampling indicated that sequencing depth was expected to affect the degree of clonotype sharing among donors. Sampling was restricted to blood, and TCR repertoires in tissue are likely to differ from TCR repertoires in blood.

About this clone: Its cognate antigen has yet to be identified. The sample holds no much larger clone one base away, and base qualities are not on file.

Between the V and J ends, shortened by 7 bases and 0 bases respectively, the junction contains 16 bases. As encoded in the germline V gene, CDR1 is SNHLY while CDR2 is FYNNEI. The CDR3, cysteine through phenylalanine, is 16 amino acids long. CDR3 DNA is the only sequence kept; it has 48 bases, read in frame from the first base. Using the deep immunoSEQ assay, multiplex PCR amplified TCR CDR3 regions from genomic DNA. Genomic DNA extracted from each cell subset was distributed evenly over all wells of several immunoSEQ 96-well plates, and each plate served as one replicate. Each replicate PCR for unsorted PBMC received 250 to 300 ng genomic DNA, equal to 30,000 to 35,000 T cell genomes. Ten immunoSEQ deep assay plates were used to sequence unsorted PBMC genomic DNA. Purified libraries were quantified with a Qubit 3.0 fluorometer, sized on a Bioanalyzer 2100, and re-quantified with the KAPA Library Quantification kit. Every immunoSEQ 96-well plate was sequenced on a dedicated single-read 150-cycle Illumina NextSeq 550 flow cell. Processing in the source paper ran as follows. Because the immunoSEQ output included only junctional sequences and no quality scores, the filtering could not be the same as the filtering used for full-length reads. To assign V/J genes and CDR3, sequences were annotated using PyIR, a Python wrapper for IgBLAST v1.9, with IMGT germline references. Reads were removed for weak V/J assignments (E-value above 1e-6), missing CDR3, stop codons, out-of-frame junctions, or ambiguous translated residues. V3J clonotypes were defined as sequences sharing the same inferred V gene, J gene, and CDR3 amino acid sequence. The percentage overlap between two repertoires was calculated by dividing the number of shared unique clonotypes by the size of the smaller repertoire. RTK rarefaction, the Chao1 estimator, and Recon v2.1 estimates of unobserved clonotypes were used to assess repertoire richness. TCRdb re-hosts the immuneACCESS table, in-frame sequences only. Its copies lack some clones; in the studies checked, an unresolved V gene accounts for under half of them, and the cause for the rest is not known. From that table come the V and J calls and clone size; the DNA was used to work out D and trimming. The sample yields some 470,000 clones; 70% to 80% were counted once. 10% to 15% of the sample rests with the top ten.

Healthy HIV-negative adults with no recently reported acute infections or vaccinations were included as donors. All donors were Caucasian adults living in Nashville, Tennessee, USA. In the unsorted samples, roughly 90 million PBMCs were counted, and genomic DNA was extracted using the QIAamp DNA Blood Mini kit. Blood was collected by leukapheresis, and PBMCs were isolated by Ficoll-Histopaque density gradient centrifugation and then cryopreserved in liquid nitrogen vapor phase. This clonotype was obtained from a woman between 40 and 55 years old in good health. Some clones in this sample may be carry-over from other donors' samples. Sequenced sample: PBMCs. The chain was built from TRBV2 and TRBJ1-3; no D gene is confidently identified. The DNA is TGTGCCAGCACCCTATTCGGGGTGGACTCTGGAAACACCATATATTTT. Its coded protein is CASTLFGVDSGNTIYF.